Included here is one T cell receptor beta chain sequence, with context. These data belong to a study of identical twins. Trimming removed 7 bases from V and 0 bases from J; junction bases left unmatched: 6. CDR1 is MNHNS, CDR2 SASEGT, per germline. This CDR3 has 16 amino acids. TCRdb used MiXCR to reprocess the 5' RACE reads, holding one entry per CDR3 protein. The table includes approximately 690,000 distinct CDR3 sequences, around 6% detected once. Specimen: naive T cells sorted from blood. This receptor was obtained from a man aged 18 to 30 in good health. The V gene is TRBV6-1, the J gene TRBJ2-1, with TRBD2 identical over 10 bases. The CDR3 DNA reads TGTGCCAGCAATCAAGCGGGAGGGGGCTCCTACAATGAGCAGTTCTTC. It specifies CASNQAGGGSYNEQFF.